This T cell receptor (beta chain) was recorded in a study of T cells in localized non-small cell lung cancer. Study-wide findings and caveats: Median detection of top 100 tumor clones in adjacent lung was around 57 clones. There was higher T cell clonality in uninvolved adjacent lung than in tumor, and it was highest there.

Points on this clone: Its target is not known.

Repertoires were generated with immunoSEQ multiplex PCR, while TCRdb's copy carries only in-frame clones and drops some. The sample has fewer than 12,000 clones, about 68% seen once. Germline V gene data show CDR1 as SQVTM and CDR2 as ANQGSEA. V lost 3 bases, J lost 6 bases, and 11 bases lay in between. The CDR3 runs 12 residues. This receptor was identified in a male donor at least 60 years old with stage I lung adenocarcinoma. The chain recombines TRBV29-1 with TRBJ1-1; D gene unclear. The sequences come from peripheral blood, collected before any cancer treatment. The CDR3 reads CSVDREWSEAFF. CDR3 bases: TGCAGCGTTGACCGGGAATGGTCTGAAGCTTTCTTT. The complete variable domain, with remaining parts taken from reference TRBV29-1 and TRBJ1-1, reads SAVISQKPSRDICQRGTSLTIQCQVDSQVTMMFWYRQQPGQSLTLIATANQGSEATYESGFVIDKFPISRPNLTFSTLTVSNMSPEDSSIYLCSVDREWSEAFFGQGTRLTVV.